The rows below give T cell receptor beta chains drawn from one sample of a study of cytomegalovirus exposure and HLA in healthy donors. Sequencing used immunoSEQ multiplex PCR; TCRdb keeps in-frame clones, though not all of them. The sample records about 180,000 clones, about three quarters being singletons. Sequenced sample: PBMCs. The origin of the receptors is a man in his forties or fifties in good health and CMV-seropositive. CDR3s include the opening cysteine and the closing phenylalanine or tryptophan. Fields, in order: D gene, V gene, J gene, clone size, CDR3 DNA, CDR3 protein. D genes are given only for firm matches. Clone size appears in some rows only: once, few, many, or a class for an expanded clone.

d_call: .; v_call: TRBV9; j_call: TRBJ1-1; clone_size: .; cdr3_nt: TGTGCCAGCAGCGTATCCGGGGTGAACACTGAAGCTTTCTTT; cdr3_aa: CASSVSGVNTEAFF
d_call: TRBD2; v_call: TRBV27; j_call: TRBJ2-1; clone_size: .; cdr3_nt: TGTGCCAGCAGAGTGGCGGGGGCCACCATACTAGCGGGAGGGATGAACAATGAGCAGTTCTTC; cdr3_aa: CASRVAGATILAGGMNNEQFF
d_call: TRBD2; v_call: TRBV29-1; j_call: TRBJ2-5; clone_size: .; cdr3_nt: TGCAGCGTTGGGGCGGGAGACGAGACCCAGTACTTC; cdr3_aa: CSVGAGDETQYF
d_call: .; v_call: TRBV9; j_call: TRBJ2-1; clone_size: .; cdr3_nt: TGTGCCAGCAGCGTTTCCAGCTCCTACAATGAGCAGTTCTTC; cdr3_aa: CASSVSSSYNEQFF
d_call: .; v_call: TRBV6-5; j_call: TRBJ2-1; clone_size: .; cdr3_nt: TGTGCCAGCAGTTACTCGACTAGTAATTGGGATGAGCAGTTCTTC; cdr3_aa: CASSYSTSNWDEQFF
d_call: .; v_call: TRBV18; j_call: TRBJ1-1; clone_size: few; cdr3_nt: TGTGCCAGCTCACGACCGAACAGGGAAACTGAAGCTTTCTTT; cdr3_aa: CASSRPNRETEAFF
d_call: .; v_call: TRBV4-1; j_call: TRBJ2-5; clone_size: .; cdr3_nt: TGCGCCAGCAGCCGGACAAGTACAAGAGAGACCCAGTACTTC; cdr3_aa: CASSRTSTRETQYF
d_call: TRBD1; v_call: TRBV27; j_call: TRBJ2-1; clone_size: .; cdr3_nt: TGTGCCAGCAGTGGGGACAGGGGATACAATGAGCAGTTCTTC; cdr3_aa: CASSGDRGYNEQFF
d_call: TRBD1; v_call: TRBV9; j_call: TRBJ2-1; clone_size: few; cdr3_nt: TGTGCCAGCAGCGTAGAGACAGGGGTTTACAATGAGCAGTTCTTC; cdr3_aa: CASSVETGVYNEQFF
d_call: TRBD1; v_call: TRBV5-1; j_call: TRBJ2-7; clone_size: .; cdr3_nt: TGCGCCAGCAGCCTCCAGGGACAGGGTCTTTACGAGCAGTACTTC; cdr3_aa: CASSLQGQGLYEQYF
d_call: .; v_call: TRBV29-1; j_call: TRBJ2-5; clone_size: .; cdr3_nt: TGCAGCGTTGAAATAGGGGGAGAGACCCAGTACTTC; cdr3_aa: CSVEIGGETQYF
d_call: .; v_call: TRBV2; j_call: TRBJ1-3; clone_size: .; cdr3_nt: TGTGCCAGCAGTGACAGAAGAAGCTCTGGAAACACCATATATTTT; cdr3_aa: CASSDRRSSGNTIYF
d_call: .; v_call: TRBV6-1; j_call: TRBJ2-3; clone_size: .; cdr3_nt: TGTGCCAGCAGTGAAGTGGGGAGCGGCACAGATACGCAGTATTTT; cdr3_aa: CASSEVGSGTDTQYF
d_call: TRBD2; v_call: TRBV5-6; j_call: TRBJ2-7; clone_size: .; cdr3_nt: TGTGCCAGCAGCCTCCTAGCGGGAGGGATTCGCGAGCAGTACTTC; cdr3_aa: CASSLLAGGIREQYF